One and the same sample provided the 29 T cell receptor beta chains below, sequenced in a study of OX40 agonist ivuxolimab in advanced cancers. Only in-frame clones appear in the TCRdb table, and some are missing; sequencing was by immunoSEQ multiplex PCR. This sample has approximately 20,000 clones, with about 90% found just once. The sample was CD4+ or CD8+ T cells sorted from blood, taken in a trial of the OX40 agonist ivuxolimab. The receptors stem from an adult with an advanced solid tumor such as melanoma, head and neck, liver or kidney cancer.

The CDR3 DNA sequence: TGTGCCTGGACCGCCGTGGAAGGCTACGAGCAGTACTTC. Its protein is CAWTAVEGYEQYF. The V and J genes are TRBV30 and TRBJ2-7; D not resolved. CDR3 size: 13 residues. The germline gives CDR1 GTSNPN, CDR2 SVGIG (reference sequence). V dropped 4 bases and J dropped 3 bases, with 13 bases sitting between them.

This chain joins TRBV6-5 and TRBJ2-7; tentatively, D is TRBD1 or TRBD2 (6 bases each). The ends were cut back, 6 bases at V and 6 bases at J, with 15 bases in the middle. The CDR3 runs to 13 residues. Germline lookup yields CDR1 MNHEY and CDR2 SVGAGI. The CDR3 nucleotides are TGTGCCAGCAGGACTCAACAGGGAGGCGAGCAGTACTTC. Residues: CASRTQQGGEQYF.

This clone was recorded a few times. The chain carries TRBV5-1 and TRBJ1-2, with no clear D. The CDR3 has 14 amino acids. V lost 4 bases, J lost 4 bases, and 14 bases lay in between. Germline assignment: CDR1 SGHRS and CDR2 YFSETQ. The CDR3: CASSRAAPSYGYTF. The CDR3 bases are TGCGCCAGCAGCCGCGCGGCTCCTTCCTATGGCTACACCTTC.

The genes are TRBV7-8 and TRBJ2-2; D uncertain. The V gene lost 8 bases and the J gene lost 8 bases, with 9 bases spanning the gap. CDR3 length: 11 residues. Germline loops: CDR1 SGHVS, CDR2 FQNEAQ. CDR3 protein: CASGKQGELFF. The DNA for the CDR3 is TGTGCCAGCGGAAAACAGGGGGAGCTGTTTTTT.

The chain recombines TRBV7-2 with TRBJ1-1, with 9 bases that match TRBD1. Germline CDR1 SGHTA, CDR2 FQGNSA. This CDR3 spans 15 amino acids. Germline trimming cut 5 bases from V and 4 bases from J; bases unmatched to any gene: 8. The CDR3 is CASSDRGVLATEAFF. The CDR3 DNA is TGTGCCAGCAGCGACAGGGGGGTACTGGCCACTGAAGCTTTCTTT.

This chain joins TRBV2 and TRBJ2-2; 13 bases map to TRBD2. Germline V gene data show CDR1 as SNHLY and CDR2 as FYNNEI. Trimming removed 6 bases from V and 5 bases from J; junction bases left unmatched: 12. The CDR3 is made up of 18 amino acids. Here the CDR3 DNA reads TGTGCCAGCAGGAAACTAGCGGGGGGGCTGGGTTGGACCGGGGAGCTGTTTTTT. Its translation: CASRKLAGGLGWTGELFF.

The count of this clone is one. The CDR3 is CASGTGAVNEQYF. In DNA, the CDR3 is TGCGCCAGCGGGACAGGGGCGGTCAACGAGCAGTACTTC. The chain joins TRBV5-1 to TRBJ2-7, with 10 bases matching TRBD1. J was trimmed by 5 bases and V by 7 bases; bases with no gene match: 6. CDR1 is SGHRS, CDR2 YFSETQ, per germline. CDR3 size: 13 residues.

The chain links TRBV19 to TRBJ2-1; 14 bases are a match to TRBD2. Germline CDR1 and CDR2: LNHDA and SQIVND (reference sequence). The CDR3 runs to 16 residues. V shed 3 bases, J shed 7 bases, and the junction held 5 bases outside the gene matches. The CDR3, as DNA: TGTGCCAGTAGTATGGCGACTAGCGGGAGGGGAAATGAGCAGTTCTTC. Its translation: CASSMATSGRGNEQFF.

This chain connects TRBV19 to TRBJ2-2; TRBD1 matches at 8 bases. V lost 8 bases and J lost 3; bases outside the gene matches: 14. The CDR3 length is 17 residues. Germline values: CDR1 LNHDA, CDR2 SQIVND (reference sequence). The DNA for the CDR3 is TGTGCCAGTCGGGATCTCATCCAGGGGGCCTACACCGGGGAGCTGTTTTTT. Translated: CASRDLIQGAYTGELFF.

The chain has TRBV5-1 and TRBJ2-6; D is possibly TRBD2 (6 bases). Germline loops: CDR1 SGHRS, CDR2 YFSETQ. Between the trimmed V and J ends, which lost 9 bases and 2 bases, there was a span of 12 bases. This CDR3 comprises 14 residues. The CDR3 reads CATHGGTGANVLTF. The CDR3, as DNA: TGCGCCACCCACGGGGGAACTGGGGCCAACGTCCTGACTTTC.

J is TRBJ1-4 and V is TRBV5-6; 7 bases line up with TRBD1. The CDR3 spans 15 residues. Germline V lookup: CDR1 SGHDT, CDR2 YYEEEE. V was clipped by 4 bases and J by 8 bases; unmatched bases: 11. The CDR3 is CASSRTLTGNEKLFF. In nucleotides, the CDR3 is TGTGCCAGCAGCCGAACGTTGACAGGGAACGAAAAACTGTTTTTT.

This sequence joins TRBV4-2 and TRBJ1-5; TRBD1 might be the D (5 bases). This CDR3 is 15 amino acids long. The germline V gene encodes CDR1 LGHNA and CDR2 YNFKEQ. Trimming took off 0 bases at V and 7 bases at J, with 13 bases between the two ends. Here the CDR3 reads CASSQDRGAKQPQHF. The DNA for the CDR3 is TGTGCCAGCAGCCAAGATCGAGGGGCGAAGCAGCCCCAGCATTTT.

The V and J genes are TRBV4-2 and TRBJ2-1; no clear D gene. Between the trimmed V and J ends, which lost 1 base and 11 bases, there was a span of 15 bases. The CDR3 consists of 14 residues. Germline CDR1 is LGHNA and CDR2 is YNFKEQ. CDR3 amino acids: CASSQVADLTQQFF. Written as DNA, the CDR3 is TGTGCCAGCAGCCAAGTGGCCGACCTCACCCAGCAGTTCTTC.

The chain employs TRBV4-3 and TRBJ1-2; no definite D call. Trimming took 0 bases from V and 7 from J, leaving 12 bases between them. Germline lookup yields CDR1 LGHNA and CDR2 YSLEER. This CDR3 contains 14 residues. For the CDR3, the DNA is TGCGCCAGCAGCCAAGATCGGGGAGACTTTGGCTACACCTTC. Amino acid sequence: CASSQDRGDFGYTF.

The chain recombines TRBV14 with TRBJ2-3, with TRBD2 as a possible D gene (5 bases). The CDR3 length is 15 residues. Trimming left V 4 bases short and J 0 bases short, with 11 bases between. Germline V lookup: CDR1 SGHDN, CDR2 FVKESK. CDR3 coding DNA: TGTGCCAGCAGCCGAGCGGACTTAAGCACAGATACGCAGTATTTT. This sequence encodes CASSRADLSTDTQYF.

The V call is TRBV11-2, the J call TRBJ2-1; 7 bases are a match to TRBD2. The CDR3 runs 13 residues. Germline loops: CDR1 SGHAT, CDR2 FQNNGV. After removal of 0 bases from V and 7 bases from J, the junction contained 0 bases not matched to a gene. The CDR3 sequence: CASSLERGNEQFF. In DNA, the CDR3 is TGTGCCAGCAGCTTAGAGCGGGGGAATGAGCAGTTCTTC.

This chain links TRBV7-3 with TRBJ2-7, with D hard to call. Germline CDR1 reads SGHTA; CDR2 reads FQGTGA. V lost 2 bases and J lost 0, with 11 bases in between. This CDR3 has 15 amino acids. The CDR3 DNA sequence: TGTGCCAGCAGCTTAGGTCCAGTTGGCTCCTACGAGCAGTACTTC. Residues: CASSLGPVGSYEQYF.

The V and J genes are TRBV27 and TRBJ2-3; a possible D gene is TRBD1 (5 bases). The CDR3 contains 11 residues. Germline CDR1 reads MNHEY; CDR2 reads SMNVEV (reference sequence). Trimming removed 7 bases from V and 6 bases from J, with 8 bases in between. In DNA form, the CDR3 reads TGTGCCAGCACCTGGGGCGATACGCAGTATTTT. Its translation: CASTWGDTQYF.

There are a few counts of this clone. This chain connects TRBV21-1 to TRBJ2-7; the table gives TRBD2 as D, unverified against the DNA. TRBV21-1 is assigned pseudogene status. The CDR3 totals 12 residues. The CDR3 nucleotides read TGTGCCAGCAGCTTGGAGGGCCGCGAGCAGTACTTC. This translates into CASSLEGREQYF.

The chain employs TRBV18 and TRBJ2-7, with 7 bases that match TRBD2. The CDR3 has 14 residues. V lost 4 bases, J lost 6 bases, and 9 bases stayed unmatched. Germline V gene sequence: CDR1 KGHSH, CDR2 LQKENI. The chain's CDR3 is CASSRSGWEGEQYF. CDR3 coding DNA: TGTGCCAGCTCACGCTCCGGATGGGAGGGCGAGCAGTACTTC.

The chain employs TRBV5-1 and TRBJ2-2, with D possibly matching TRBD2 (6 bases). The CDR3 has 14 residues. Deletions cut 4 bases from V and 6 bases from J, with 13 bases between. In germline, CDR1 is SGHRS, CDR2 YFSETQ. The CDR3 DNA follows: TGCGCCAGCAGCCCGACGTGGGGGGCCGGGGAGCTGTTTTTT. It encodes CASSPTWGAGELFF. Full variable domain (remainder filled in from reference TRBV5-1 and TRBJ2-2): KAGVTQTPRYLIKTRGQQVTLSCSPISGHRSVSWYQQTPGQGLQFLFEYFSETQRNKGNFPGRFSGRQFSNSRSEMNVSTLELGDSALYLCASSPTWGAGELFFGEGSRLTVL.

The chain has TRBV6-6 and TRBJ2-7, with 7 bases lining up with TRBD1. Germline V lookup: CDR1 MNHNY, CDR2 SVGAGI (reference sequence). The CDR3 sequence is 11 residues long. After removal of 8 bases from V and 3 bases from J, the junction contained 1 base not matched to a gene. The CDR3 region is CASGQVYEQYF. The CDR3 DNA reads as TGTGCCAGCGGACAGGTCTACGAGCAGTACTTC.

The genes are TRBV25-1 and TRBJ2-2, with D unclear. CDR1 is MGHDK and CDR2 is SYGVNS in the germline V gene. CDR3 length equals 14 residues. Deletions cut 6 bases from V and 1 base from J, with 9 bases between. The CDR3 nucleotides read TGTGCCAGCAGCTCCACGCGGAACACCGGGGAGCTGTTTTTT. It translates to CASSSTRNTGELFF.

The genes are TRBV7-2 and TRBJ2-7; tentatively, D is TRBD1 or TRBD2 (5 bases each). Trimming cost V 1 base and J 6 bases, with 16 bases left between them. Germline CDR1 reads SGHTA; CDR2 reads FQGNSA. This CDR3 has 15 amino acids. Here the CDR3 DNA reads TGTGCCAGCAGCTTAGTCGGGGCCAAGGTCGGCGAGCAGTACTTC. The encoded protein is CASSLVGAKVGEQYF.

The genes are TRBV10-3 and TRBJ2-2, with TRBD1 identical over 9 bases. V trimming: 5 bases; J trimming: 4 bases; junction bases outside the gene matches: 20. Germline-derived CDR1 and CDR2 are ENHRY and SYGVKD. The CDR3 loop spans 20 amino acids. The CDR3 here is CAISTPPDRGTKRGTGELFF. CDR3 DNA: TGTGCCATCAGTACCCCCCCGGACAGGGGAACTAAGAGAGGCACCGGGGAGCTGTTTTTT.

The chain joins TRBV19 to TRBJ2-5; D might be TRBD1 (6 bases). CDR3 length: 14 amino acids. Trimming cost V 5 bases and J 1 base, with 11 bases left between them. Germline CDR1 and CDR2: LNHDA and SQIVND (reference sequence). The CDR3 region is CASSVGHTQETQYF. In DNA form, the CDR3 reads TGTGCCAGTAGTGTGGGACATACCCAAGAGACCCAGTACTTC.

By sample fraction, this clone is medium-sized. This chain connects TRBV7-9 to TRBJ2-7, with TRBD1 matching over 7 bases. The V segment lost 6 bases and the J segment 3 bases; nucleotides outside the gene matches: 8. The V gene's germline CDR1 is SEHNR and CDR2 FQNEAQ (reference sequence). This CDR3 is 14 amino acids long. The CDR3 is CASSHRDRDYEQYF. CDR3 DNA sequence: TGTGCCAGCAGTCACCGGGACAGAGACTACGAGCAGTACTTC. Full variable domain (rest looked up from reference TRBV7-9 and TRBJ2-7): DTGVSQNPRHKITKRGQNVTFRCDPISEHNRLYWYRQTLGQGPEFLTYFQNEAQLEKSRLLSDRFSAERPKGSFSTLEIQRTEQGDSAMYLCASSHRDRDYEQYFGPGTRLTVT.

This chain connects TRBV5-6 to TRBJ1-1; D unclear. Trimming left V 4 bases short and J 0 bases short, with 7 bases between. From germline, CDR1 is SGHDT and CDR2 YYEEEE. The CDR3 consists of 13 residues. The CDR3: CASSLDMNTEAFF. The CDR3 DNA follows: TGTGCCAGCAGCCTAGACATGAACACTGAAGCTTTCTTT.

The V and J genes are TRBV11-3 and TRBJ2-2; 9 bases map to TRBD1. V was pared by 5 bases and J by 1 base, with 5 bases of the junction left unmatched. The CDR3 runs 16 residues. In germline, CDR1 is SGHNT, CDR2 YENEEA. This CDR3 is CASSLRQGVNTGELFF. DNA for the CDR3: TGTGCCAGCAGCCTGCGACAGGGGGTGAACACCGGGGAGCTGTTTTTT.